The 2 T cell receptor beta chains below were found in one sample sequenced in a study of cytomegalovirus exposure and HLA in healthy donors. Only in-frame clones appear in the TCRdb table, and some are missing; sequencing was by immunoSEQ multiplex PCR. The sample yields 67,000 or so clones, approximately 94% seen once. Sample: PBMCs. These TCRs come from a man aged 18-30 years in good health and CMV-seropositive.

Concerning this clone itself: An end of the junction does not agree with germline; a read error may underlie this. This chain joins TRBV5-1 and TRBJ2-1; 16 nucleotides align to TRBD2. Germline V gives CDR1 SGHRS, CDR2 YFSETQ. This CDR3 contains 16 residues. CDR3 in amino acids: CASSLAGGLAGGPLVF. The CDR3 region has the DNA TGCGCCAGCAGCTTGGCGGGGGGACTAGCGGGAGGGCCCTTGGTCTTC.

This chain connects TRBV29-1 to TRBJ2-7, with D perhaps matching TRBD1 (5 bases). This CDR3 comprises 14 residues. Trimming took off 2 bases at V and 4 bases at J, with 15 bases between the two ends. Germline values: CDR1 SQVTM, CDR2 ANQGSEA. CDR3 sequence (DNA): TGCAGCGTTGAACTCCGGACACCGAGTTACGAGCAGTACTTC. It translates to CSVELRTPSYEQYF.